A single sample gave rise to the 26 T cell receptor beta chains below, sequenced in a study of cytomegalovirus exposure and HLA in healthy donors. Researchers ran the PCR with 60 Vbeta and 13 Jbeta primers. Sequencing used immunoSEQ multiplex PCR; TCRdb keeps in-frame clones, though not all of them. The table has approximately 150,000 clones, 72% seen once. The sample comprised PBMCs. The origin of the receptors is a man aged 40-49 years in good health and CMV-seronegative.

V gene TRBV4-2 combines with J gene TRBJ1-5; TRBD1 matches at 9 bases. Trimming at V came to 4 bases and at J to 1 base, leaving 2 bases not matched to a gene. Germline V gene sequence: CDR1 LGHNA, CDR2 YNFKEQ. The length of the CDR3 is 15 residues. CDR3 nucleotide sequence: TGTGCCAGCAGCCTCGGGACAGGGAGCAATCAGCCCCAGCATTTT. It specifies CASSLGTGSNQPQHF.

This chain joins TRBV5-1 and TRBJ2-3, with TRBD1 matching 7 bases. V was clipped by 2 bases and J by 4 bases; unmatched bases: 10. CDR3 length equals 16 residues. From germline, CDR1 is SGHRS and CDR2 YFSETQ. The CDR3 loop is CASSFESRDRADTQYF. CDR3 DNA: TGCGCCAGCAGCTTCGAGTCCCGGGACAGAGCAGATACGCAGTATTTT. The complete variable domain, with remaining parts taken from reference TRBV5-1 and TRBJ2-3, reads KAGVTQTPRYLIKTRGQQVTLSCSPISGHRSVSWYQQTPGQGLQFLFEYFSETQRNKGNFPGRFSGRQFSNSRSEMNVSTLELGDSALYLCASSFESRDRADTQYFGPGTRLTVL.

This clone was detected only a few times. The genes are TRBV28 and TRBJ2-4, with TRBD1 matching 7 bases. This CDR3 comprises 14 residues. CDR1 MDHEN and CDR2 SYDVKM come from the germline V gene. V lost 6 bases, J lost 10 bases, and 12 bases stayed unmatched. The CDR3 DNA is TGTGCCAGCAGGTTGGCAGGGGGTAGGGCAATTCAGTACTTC. Amino acid sequence: CASRLAGGRAIQYF.

The chain uses TRBV5-1 and TRBJ2-3; 7 nucleotides agree with TRBD1. Germline CDR1 is SGHRS and CDR2 is YFSETQ. V trimming: 0 bases; J trimming: 8 bases; junction bases outside the gene matches: 6. The CDR3 is made up of 14 amino acids. CDR3 in DNA: TGCGCCAGCAGCTTGGGGGAACACAGGGGTACGCAGTATTTT. Amino acid sequence: CASSLGEHRGTQYF.

This chain links TRBV7-8 with TRBJ2-1; the D gene is possibly TRBD2 (5 bases). Trimming cost V 1 base and J 9 bases, with 16 bases left between them. The CDR3 spans 15 residues. Germline V lookup: CDR1 SGHVS, CDR2 FQNEAQ. CDR3 protein: CASSLDGVATGEQFF. The CDR3 DNA is TGTGCCAGCAGCTTAGACGGAGTAGCGACGGGTGAGCAGTTCTTC.

V usage is TRBV9 and J usage is TRBJ2-5; D not resolved. The ends were cut back, 0 bases at V and 4 bases at J, with 10 bases in the middle. Germline CDR1 reads SGDLS; CDR2 reads YYNGEE. This CDR3 is built from 14 residues. The CDR3 sequence is CASSVERELETQYF. The CDR3 nucleotides read TGTGCCAGCAGCGTAGAGAGAGAATTAGAGACCCAGTACTTC.

The chain is built from TRBV14 and TRBJ2-7, with 11 nucleotides matching TRBD2. The junction had 9 bases not matched to a gene; V was cut back by 4 bases and J by 7 bases. CDR1 SGHDN and CDR2 FVKESK come from the germline V gene. The CDR3 contains 15 residues. The DNA of the CDR3 is TGTGCCAGCAGCCCCAGACTAGCGGGACTGGGAGAGCAGTACTTC. This codes for CASSPRLAGLGEQYF.

The chain uses TRBV10-3 and TRBJ2-5; 16 positions match TRBD2. CDR1 and CDR2 (germline): ENHRY, SYGVKD. This CDR3 has 16 residues. V lost 5 bases and J lost 2; bases outside the gene matches: 2. The CDR3, as DNA: TGTGCCATCAGTCCGGGACTAGCGGGGGGGCAAGAGACCCAGTACTTC. Translated, it gives CAISPGLAGGQETQYF.

The chain links TRBV5-6 to TRBJ2-7; 10 bases line up with TRBD2. Germline trimming cut 5 bases from V and 6 bases from J; bases unmatched to any gene: 8. The CDR3 is 14 residues long. CDR1 is SGHDT and CDR2 is YYEEEE in the germline V gene. CDR3 in DNA: TGTGCCAGCAGTTATCCTAGCGGGAGCTTCGAGCAGTACTTC. This codes for CASSYPSGSFEQYF.

V and J are TRBV4-2 and TRBJ1-6; possible D gene TRBD1, 5 bases. Germline loops: CDR1 LGHNA, CDR2 YNFKEQ. With 0 bases removed from V and 9 bases from J, the gap between germline ends came to 6 bases. CDR3 length: 13 amino acids. CDR3 amino acids: CASSQERGSPLHF. The CDR3, as DNA: TGTGCCAGCAGCCAAGAAAGGGGTTCACCCCTCCACTTT.

In this sample, this clone turned up a few times. V and J are TRBV9 and TRBJ2-5, with D unclear. The CDR3 contains 16 residues. V was cut by 0 bases and J by 4 bases, with 16 bases left in between. Per the germline V gene, CDR1 is SGDLS and CDR2 is YYNGEE. CDR3 region: CASSVGTHGYLETQYF. CDR3 in DNA: TGTGCCAGCAGCGTAGGTACCCACGGGTATCTAGAGACCCAGTACTTC.

This clone has just a few counts. The chain couples TRBV18 to TRBJ1-2; a weak D match, TRBD1 (6 bases). The V end was cut by 3 bases, the J end by 8 bases, with 13 bases between. Germline V gene sequence: CDR1 KGHSH, CDR2 LQKENI. This CDR3 is 13 amino acids long. DNA of the CDR3: TGTGCCAGCTCACCCCCGCGGGGGCAAGGCTACACCTTC. Encoded protein: CASSPPRGQGYTF. The complete variable domain, with remaining parts taken from reference TRBV18 and TRBJ1-2, reads NAGVMQNPRHLVRRRGQEARLRCSPMKGHSHVYWYRQLPEEGLKFMVYLQKENIIDESGMPKERFSAEFPKEGPSILRIQQVVRGDSAAYFCASSPPRGQGYTFGSGTRLTVV.

The rearrangement joins TRBV4-2 to TRBJ2-1; 8 nucleotides match TRBD2. This CDR3 spans 16 amino acids. CDR1 and CDR2 from the germline V gene are LGHNA and YNFKEQ. The J segment lost 5 bases and the V segment lost 4 bases, leaving 10 bases of the junction unmatched. CDR3 nucleotides: TGTGCCAGCAGCCCCCTAGGGACTAGTAGCAACAATGAGCAGTTCTTC. Its protein is CASSPLGTSSNNEQFF.

The V and J genes are TRBV7-9 and TRBJ1-3, with no clear D. Germline V gene sequence: CDR1 SEHNR, CDR2 FQNEAQ (reference sequence). Trimming took 3 bases from V and 1 from J, leaving 13 bases between them. The CDR3 contains 16 residues. The CDR3, as DNA: TGTGCCAGCAGCTTTTCCGGTCGTCGGTCTGGAAACACCATATATTTT. Protein product: CASSFSGRRSGNTIYF.

The chain has TRBV19 and TRBJ2-7, with D possibly being TRBD2 (6 bases). Deletions cut 5 bases from V and 7 bases from J, with 36 bases between. The CDR3 contains 20 residues. Per the germline V gene, CDR1 is LNHDA and CDR2 is SQIVND (reference sequence). The DNA of the CDR3 is TGTGCCAGTAGTCCATCAAGCCCGGGACTGTCACCGGGGGATCGGCGGGAGCAGTACTTC. It codes for CASSPSSPGLSPGDRREQYF. The full variable domain, completed using reference TRBV19 and TRBJ2-7, is DGGITQSPKYLFRKEGQNVTLSCEQNLNHDAMYWYRQDPGQGLRLIYYSQIVNDFQKGDIAEGYSVSREKKESFPLTVTSAQKNPTAFYLCASSPSSPGLSPGDRREQYFGPGTRLTVT.

The V call is TRBV7-9, the J call TRBJ2-7; D not resolved. The V end lost 5 bases, the J end lost 3 bases, and 14 bases lay between the germline ends. Germline V CDR1 and CDR2: SEHNR, FQNEAQ (reference sequence). The CDR3 runs to 14 residues. The CDR3 sequence: CASSPYSPVYEQYF. In DNA form, the CDR3 reads TGTGCCAGCAGCCCTTACAGCCCCGTCTACGAGCAGTACTTC.

The chain is built from TRBV5-1 and TRBJ2-5; D possibly corresponds to TRBD2 (5 bases). The DNA end is more similar to TRBJ2-7, so the J call may be wrong. CDR1 is SGHRS, CDR2 YFSETQ, per germline. The CDR3 sequence is 14 residues long. CDR3 amino acids: CASSLGQEVHEQYF. Written as DNA, the CDR3 is TGCGCCAGCAGCTTGGGGCAGGAGGTCCACGAGCAGTACTTC.

The genes are TRBV28 and TRBJ2-1, with TRBD2 identical over 10 bases. This CDR3 is built from 17 residues. J gave up 4 bases and V 4 bases, and 10 bases lay outside the gene matches. Germline CDR1 MDHEN, CDR2 SYDVKM. The DNA for the CDR3 is TGTGCCAGCAGTTCACTCAAAGCGGGAGGGTTGTACAATGAGCAGTTCTTC. Translated: CASSSLKAGGLYNEQFF. The entire variable domain, with the rest obtained from reference TRBV28 and TRBJ2-1, is as follows: DVKVTQSSRYLVKRTGEKVFLECVQDMDHENMFWYRQDPGLGLRLIYFSYDVKMKEKGDIPEGYSVSREKKERFSLILESASTNQTSMYLCASSSLKAGGLYNEQFFGPGTRLTVL.

V is TRBV30 and J is TRBJ1-2; the D gene is possibly TRBD1 (6 bases). CDR1 and CDR2 (germline): GTSNPN, SVGIG (reference sequence). V gave up 4 bases and J gave up 6 bases, with 12 bases separating them. The CDR3 spans 12 residues. For the CDR3, the DNA is TGTGCCTGGACTAGACAGGTTGATGGCTACACCTTC. Translating gives CAWTRQVDGYTF.

The chain is built from TRBV19 and TRBJ2-2; TRBD1 agrees at 7 bases. CDR1 is LNHDA and CDR2 is SQIVND in the germline V gene (reference sequence). V was pared by 4 bases and J by 2 bases, with 4 bases of the junction left unmatched. There are 15 residues in the CDR3. The CDR3 protein is CASSRGTVNTGELFF. In DNA, the CDR3 is TGTGCCAGTAGTAGAGGGACAGTCAACACCGGGGAGCTGTTTTTT.

This chain joins TRBV29-1 and TRBJ1-1, with no clear D. Germline CDR1 and CDR2: SQVTM and ANQGSEA. V lost 4 bases and J 8 bases, leaving 17 bases between the germline ends. The CDR3 is 13 amino acids. For the CDR3, the DNA is TGCAGCGTTGGAGAGGGTAGGTCCAGGGAAGCTTTCTTT. The encoded protein is CSVGEGRSREAFF.

This clone was observed a single time. CDR3 DNA: TGTGCCTGGAGTGTAAACAGGGGGCGCGAAGCTTTCTTT. Amino acids: CAWSVNRGREAFF. The gene calls are TRBV30 and TRBJ1-1; 9 nucleotides align to TRBD1. Germline lookup yields CDR1 GTSNPN and CDR2 SVGIG (reference sequence). CDR3 length equals 13 residues. V trimming: 0 bases; J trimming: 8 bases; junction bases outside the gene matches: 4. Drawing the rest from reference TRBV30 and TRBJ1-1, the complete variable domain is SQTIHQWPATLVQPVGSPLSLECTVEGTSNPNLYWYRQAAGRGLQLLFYSVGIGQISSEVPQNLSASRPQDRQFILSSKKLLLSDSGFYLCAWSVNRGREAFFGQGTRLTVV.

This clone was found once. CDR3 DNA sequence: TGCGCCAGCAGTCAGGGGACAGGGGGCCACCCAGGGCAGTTCTTC. This codes for CASSQGTGGHPGQFF. This chain links TRBV4-3 with TRBJ2-1; 12 bases map to TRBD1. This CDR3 has 15 residues. V trimming: 6 bases; J trimming: 12 bases; junction bases outside the gene matches: 12. Germline loops: CDR1 LGHNA, CDR2 YSLEER.

V and J are TRBV19 and TRBJ1-5, with 7 bases matching TRBD1. The germline V gene has CDR1 LNHDA and CDR2 SQIVND (reference sequence). This CDR3 comprises 18 residues. After removal of 3 bases from V and 0 bases from J, the junction contained 11 bases not matched to a gene. CDR3 loop: CASSIPTGDPYSNQPQHF. In nucleotides, the CDR3 is TGTGCCAGTAGTATTCCAACAGGGGACCCTTATAGCAATCAGCCCCAGCATTTT. Complete variable domain (other parts from reference TRBV19 and TRBJ1-5): DGGITQSPKYLFRKEGQNVTLSCEQNLNHDAMYWYRQDPGQGLRLIYYSQIVNDFQKGDIAEGYSVSREKKESFPLTVTSAQKNPTAFYLCASSIPTGDPYSNQPQHFGDGTRLSIL.

This clone occurred once. CDR3 nucleotides: TGTGCCAGCAGTTTACCTCAGGGAGGTAGAAACACCATATATTTT. Translation: CASSLPQGGRNTIYF. The chain is built from TRBV28 and TRBJ1-3; tentatively, D is TRBD1 (5 bases). V was cut by 2 bases and J by 5 bases, with 13 bases left in between. This CDR3 has 15 amino acids. Germline assignment: CDR1 MDHEN and CDR2 SYDVKM.

The chain recombines TRBV4-1 with TRBJ2-7, with TRBD2 matching over 9 bases. The J segment lost 6 bases and the V segment lost 4 bases, leaving 16 bases of the junction unmatched. Per the germline V gene, CDR1 is MGHRA and CDR2 is YSYEKL. The CDR3 loop spans 17 amino acids. The CDR3 bases are TGCGCCAGCAGCCCCGGGGTAGCGGGAGTGTATTGGGGCGAGCAGTACTTC. It specifies CASSPGVAGVYWGEQYF.